One and the same sample provided the 6 T cell receptor beta chains below, sequenced in a study of blood T cells in healthy people across ages. A J-beta primer mix and a sample-barcoded 5' primer were used in a second PCR of roughly 6 to 12 cycles. Using its own MiXCR run on the 5' RACE reads, TCRdb lists one record per CDR3 protein. Of over 950,000 distinct CDR3 sequences listed, roughly 51% are singletons. Sequencing input: blood. These receptors all come from a woman aged 55-69 years in good health.

The table lists this clonotype with a few counts. The gene calls are TRBV7-9 and TRBJ2-1; tentative D call: TRBD1 (6 bases). In germline, CDR1 is SEHNR, CDR2 FQNEAQ (reference sequence). V was shortened by 5 bases and J by 8 bases, with 22 bases between the two germline ends. The CDR3 totals 16 residues. CDR3 sequence: CASSPLTGFLVDEQFF. CDR3 DNA sequence: TGTGCCAGCAGCCCACTTACAGGGTTCCTCGTCGATGAGCAGTTCTTC.

The J gene is TRBJ2-7, the V gene TRBV28, with 7 bases aligning to TRBD2. The closer fit of TRBJ2-5 to the DNA end suggests the J call may be wrong. This CDR3 has 17 amino acids. The germline gives CDR1 MDHEN, CDR2 SYDVKM. In DNA form, the CDR3 reads TGTGCCAGCAGTTTCCCTTTGACACGGTGGGAGGGGGAGACCCAGTACTTC. It translates to CASSFPLTRWEGETQYF.

The chain has TRBV28 and TRBJ2-3; D is possibly TRBD2 (5 bases). The CDR3 contains 18 residues. Germline V gene sequence: CDR1 MDHEN, CDR2 SYDVKM. Trimming cost V 6 bases and J 2 bases, with 24 bases left between them. CDR3 sequence: CASRFREQRRSITDTQYF. The CDR3 DNA reads as TGTGCCAGCAGATTCCGGGAACAAAGGAGATCTATCACAGATACGCAGTATTTT. Full variable domain (rest looked up from reference TRBV28 and TRBJ2-3): DVKVTQSSRYLVKRTGEKVFLECVQDMDHENMFWYRQDPGLGLRLIYFSYDVKMKEKGDIPEGYSVSREKKERFSLILESASTNQTSMYLCASRFREQRRSITDTQYFGPGTRLTVL.

In DNA, the CDR3 is TGTGCCAGCAGCATCAGGGTAACCACAGATACGCAGTATTTT. This gives the protein CASSIRVTTDTQYF. The V call is TRBV7-9, the J call TRBJ2-3; weak D call: TRBD1 (5 bases). Trimming removed 5 bases at V and 2 bases at J, with 11 bases between. Germline CDR1 SEHNR, CDR2 FQNEAQ (reference sequence). The CDR3 is 14 residues long.

The gene calls are TRBV12-3 or TRBV12-4 and TRBJ2-3; tentatively, D is TRBD1 (6 bases). CDR3 length: 13 residues. V gave up 8 bases and J gave up 6 bases, with 15 bases separating them. CDR3 sequence (DNA): TGTGCCAGCCATCAGGGGCGGTGGGATACGCAGTATTTT. It translates to CASHQGRWDTQYF.

The chain carries TRBV28 and TRBJ2-3; D gene ambiguous. The CDR3 is made up of 11 amino acids. With 6 bases removed from V and 8 bases from J, the gap between germline ends came to 9 bases. CDR1 and CDR2 (germline): MDHEN, SYDVKM. The CDR3 reads CASRTVLTQYF. The CDR3 coding sequence is TGTGCCAGCAGAACAGTTCTTACGCAGTATTTT.